The clone carrying this T cell receptor (beta chain) was counted many times. Antigen specificity is unknown. V trimming: 1 base; J trimming: 9 bases; junction bases outside the gene matches: 12. Germline V gives CDR1 SGHAT, CDR2 FQNNGV. The CDR3 covers 16 residues. The data belong to a study of T cells after yellow fever vaccination. Template switching with 5'RACE generated the TCR cDNA and added a universal primer site and UMIs. Using its own MiXCR run on the 5' RACE reads, TCRdb lists one record per CDR3 protein. The sample comprises under 350,000 distinct CDR3 sequences, 4.1% of which are singletons, and roughly 25% rests with the top ten. The study's findings and limits: Reappearance after the booster was seen for most primary-vaccination clones, at 95% to 96% CD4 and about 90% CD8. It was a small share of clonotypes that appeared in both CD4 and CD8 compartments.

V is TRBV11-2 and J is TRBJ2-1, with TRBD2 matching 7 bases. The origin of this receptor is a man between 18 and 29 years old who received the YFV17D yellow fever vaccine. Sequenced here: PBMCs, sampled 5 days after the yellow fever booster vaccination. CDR3 amino acids: CASSLASGVWEREQFF. The CDR3 nucleotides read TGTGCCAGCAGCTTAGCAAGCGGGGTATGGGAACGTGAGCAGTTCTTC.